The 9 T cell receptor beta chains reported below all come from one sample, sequenced in a study of monozygotic twins with cystic fibrosis. Only in-frame clones appear in the TCRdb table, and some are missing; sequencing was by immunoSEQ multiplex PCR. The repertoire holds over 15,000 clones, with around 97% as singletons. The sample comprised blood. All receptors derive from a woman aged 25 to 39 with cystic fibrosis.

This clone was picked up one time. CDR3 loop: CASSNSGQGANGELFF. Written as DNA, the CDR3 is TGTGCCAGCAGCAACTCGGGCCAGGGGGCGAACGGGGAGCTGTTTTTT. The chain joins TRBV21-1 to TRBJ2-2; the DNA was not used to check the table's D call, TRBD1. TRBV21-1 is a documented pseudogene. This CDR3 has 16 amino acids.

This clone has only one observation. The genes are TRBV2 and TRBJ2-5; D may be TRBD2 (6 bases). CDR3 length: 15 residues. Trimming removed 3 bases at V and 1 base at J, with 12 bases between. The germline gives CDR1 SNHLY, CDR2 FYNNEI. This chain's CDR3 is CASSDMRGPQETQYF. DNA of the CDR3: TGTGCCAGCAGTGATATGCGGGGCCCCCAAGAGACCCAGTACTTC.

This sequence joins TRBV29-1 and TRBJ1-2; no definite D call. CDR1 and CDR2 from the germline V gene are SQVTM and ANQGSEA. Trimming pared 1 base from V and 2 bases from J, leaving 5 bases between. CDR3 length equals 12 residues. The CDR3 nucleotides are TGCAGCGTTGAAGGCAGAAACTATGGCTACACCTTC. Amino acid sequence: CSVEGRNYGYTF.

The rearrangement joins TRBV6-5 to TRBJ1-2; TRBD1 matches at 10 bases. Unmatched junction bases numbered 7, after V lost 6 bases and J lost 3 bases. Per germline, CDR1 MNHEY and CDR2 SVGAGI. The CDR3 length is 15 residues. The CDR3 protein is CASSQSGTGDYGYTF. CDR3 DNA: TGTGCCAGCAGCCAATCCGGGACAGGGGACTATGGCTACACCTTC.

In regard to this clone: Mismatch with germline at one junction end may stem from a read error. The chain recombines TRBV15 with TRBJ1-1, with 7 bases lining up with TRBD1. The CDR3 extends over 13 amino acids. Germline assignment: CDR1 LNHNV and CDR2 YYDKDF (reference sequence). CDR3 in DNA: TGTGCCACCAGGAGAGACACAGGGGCTGAAGCTTTCTTT. Translation gives CATRRDTGAEAFF.

The chain uses TRBV6-1 and TRBJ1-4, with TRBD1 identical over 7 bases. CDR3 length: 14 amino acids. Germline assignment: CDR1 MNHNS and CDR2 SASEGT. Germline trimming cut 3 bases from V and 8 bases from J; bases unmatched to any gene: 6. Here the CDR3 reads CASSEAPGGEKLFF. The CDR3, as DNA: TGTGCCAGCAGTGAGGCCCCAGGGGGAGAAAAACTGTTTTTT.

The chain recombines TRBV10-1 with TRBJ2-1; TRBD2 matches at 10 bases. The germline gives CDR1 WNHNN, CDR2 SYGVQD (reference sequence). The length of the CDR3 is 15 residues. Trimming at V came to 3 bases and at J to 5 bases, leaving 4 bases not matched to a gene. The CDR3 DNA follows: TGCGCCAGCAGTGAACGGACTAGCGGAAACAATGAGCAGTTCTTC. Its translation: CASSERTSGNNEQFF.

A single count supports this clone. The rearrangement joins TRBV6-1 to TRBJ1-1; D is ambiguous. The CDR3 runs 12 residues. Germline-derived CDR1 and CDR2 are MNHNS and SASEGT. The V and J ends lost 3 bases and 3 bases respectively, with 5 bases between them. The CDR3 here is CASSDRYTEAFF. CDR3 DNA: TGTGCCAGCAGTGACCGGTACACTGAAGCTTTCTTT.

This chain joins TRBV5-1 and TRBJ2-3, with a tentative D call TRBD2 (6 bases). The V and J ends lost 4 bases and 1 base respectively, with 13 bases between them. Germline V gives CDR1 SGHRS, CDR2 YFSETQ. The CDR3 runs to 15 residues. Here the CDR3 DNA reads TGCGCCAGCAGCCCGCCGGGACTTCGCACAGATACGCAGTATTTT. It specifies CASSPPGLRTDTQYF.